Shown below are 6 T cell receptor beta chains from a single sample sequenced in a study of T cell responses to AZD1222 COVID-19 vaccine. The protocol was immunoSEQ multiplex PCR, while the TCRdb copy is restricted to in-frame clones and leaves out a portion. The sample carries more than 95,000 clones, roughly nine tenths recorded once. The source was peripheral blood, collected on day 0 of AZD1222 vaccination. Source of these receptors: an adult in good health.

In this sample, this clone turned up once. The chain carries TRBV5-1 and TRBJ1-5; TRBD1 matches at 8 bases. Per germline, CDR1 SGHRS and CDR2 YFSETQ. With V trimmed by 4 bases and J by 6 bases, 9 bases remained unmatched. The CDR3 contains 15 residues. The DNA for the CDR3 is TGCGCCAGCAGCCTGCGGACAGGGAAGGGTCAGCCCCAGCATTTT. Residues: CASSLRTGKGQPQHF.

The gene calls are TRBV2 and TRBJ2-5; a weak D match, TRBD1 (6 bases). CDR3 length: 14 residues. The V gene lost 3 bases and the J gene lost 5 bases, with 13 bases spanning the gap. Germline lookup yields CDR1 SNHLY and CDR2 FYNNEI. The CDR3 reads CASSDGQFLETQYF. CDR3 DNA sequence: TGTGCCAGCAGTGACGGACAGTTTCTTGAGACCCAGTACTTC.

This clone has just a few counts. This chain links TRBV28 with TRBJ1-6, with TRBD1 matching 8 bases. Trimming cost V 7 bases and J 8 bases; bases outside gene matches: 13. Germline values: CDR1 MDHEN, CDR2 SYDVKM. This CDR3 region has 16 residues. The CDR3 sequence is CASIKRDRQTHSPLHF. The DNA for the CDR3 is TGTGCCAGCATAAAGCGGGACAGGCAAACGCATTCACCCCTCCACTTT.

This sequence joins TRBV7-9 and TRBJ2-3; TRBD1 aligns across 9 bases. In germline, CDR1 is SEHNR, CDR2 FQNEAQ (reference sequence). This CDR3 spans 15 amino acids. V dropped 4 bases and J dropped 3; count of bases not matched to a gene: 5. The CDR3 here is CASSSGTGSTDTQYF. The CDR3 nucleotides read TGTGCCAGCAGCTCCGGGACAGGGAGTACAGATACGCAGTATTTT.

The count of this clone is one. This chain uses TRBV28 with TRBJ1-5; D is unresolved. V dropped 6 bases and J dropped 8 bases, with 11 bases sitting between them. The V gene's germline CDR1 is MDHEN and CDR2 SYDVKM. CDR3 size: 12 residues. CDR3 nucleotide sequence: TGTGCCAGCAGGATACAAAATGAGCCCCAGCATTTT. Translated, it gives CASRIQNEPQHF.

The rearrangement links TRBV2 to TRBJ2-2; TRBD2 matches at 7 bases. Germline CDR1 and CDR2: SNHLY and FYNNEI. This CDR3 is 16 amino acids long. J lost 8 bases, V lost 6 bases, and 15 bases had no gene match. For the CDR3, the DNA is TGTGCCAGCAGGGGCGTGGGCGGGAGCGAAGGAGGGGAGCTGTTTTTT. This sequence encodes CASRGVGGSEGGELFF.